This T cell receptor (beta chain) was obtained from a study of T-cell reconstitution after alpha-beta-depleted transplantation in children. A TCRbeta library incorporating unique molecular identifiers was prepared. One entry per CDR3 protein results from TCRdb running MiXCR on the PCR reads. Among 500,000 to 600,000 distinct CDR3 sequences, around 18% were seen once, and the ten largest hold 3% to 3.5%. Per the germline V gene, CDR1 is LGHNA and CDR2 is YNFKEQ. The germline V and J ends were trimmed by 1 base and 3 bases, with 16 bases remaining between them. CDR3 size: 17 residues. This clonotype was observed a few times.

The genes are TRBV4-2 and TRBJ1-5; possible D gene TRBD1, 6 bases. The clonotype was recovered from a human donor who donated a stem cell graft to a child with acute lymphoblastic leukemia. The starting material was PBMCs from the stem cell graft donor, obtained from the stem cell graft. CDR3 region: CASSQVARGRSNQPQHF. The CDR3 DNA reads as TGTGCCAGCAGCCAAGTCGCTAGGGGGAGATCCAATCAGCCCCAGCATTTT.